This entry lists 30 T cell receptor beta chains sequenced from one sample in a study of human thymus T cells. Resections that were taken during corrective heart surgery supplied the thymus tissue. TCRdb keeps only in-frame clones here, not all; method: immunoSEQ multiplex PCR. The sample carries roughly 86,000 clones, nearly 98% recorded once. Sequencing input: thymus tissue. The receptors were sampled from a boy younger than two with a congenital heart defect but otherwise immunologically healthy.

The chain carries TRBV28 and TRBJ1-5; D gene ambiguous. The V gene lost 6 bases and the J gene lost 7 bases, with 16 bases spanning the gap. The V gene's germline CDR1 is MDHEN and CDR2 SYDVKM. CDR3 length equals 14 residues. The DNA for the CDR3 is TGTGCCAGCAGATACTGGGGATGGGAACAGCCCCAGCATTTT. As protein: CASRYWGWEQPQHF.

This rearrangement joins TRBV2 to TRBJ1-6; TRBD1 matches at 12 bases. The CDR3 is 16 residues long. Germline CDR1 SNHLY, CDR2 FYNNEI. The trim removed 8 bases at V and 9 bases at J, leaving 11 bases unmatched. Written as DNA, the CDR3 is TGTGCCAGCGGGTTCGGTCCGGGACAGGGGGCTTCACCCCTCCACTTT. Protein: CASGFGPGQGASPLHF.

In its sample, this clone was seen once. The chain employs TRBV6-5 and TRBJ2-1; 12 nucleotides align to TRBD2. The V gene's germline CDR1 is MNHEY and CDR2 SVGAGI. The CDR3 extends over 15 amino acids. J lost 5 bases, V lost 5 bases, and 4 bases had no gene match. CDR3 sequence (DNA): TGTGCCAGCAGTCTACTAGCGGGGGGACACAATGAGCAGTTCTTC. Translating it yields CASSLLAGGHNEQFF.

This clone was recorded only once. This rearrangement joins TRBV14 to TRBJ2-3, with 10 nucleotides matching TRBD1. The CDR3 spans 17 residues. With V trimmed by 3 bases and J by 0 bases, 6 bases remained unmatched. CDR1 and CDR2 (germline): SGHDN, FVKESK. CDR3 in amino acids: CASSQTGTGASTDTQYF. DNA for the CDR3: TGTGCCAGCAGCCAGACCGGGACAGGGGCTAGCACAGATACGCAGTATTTT.

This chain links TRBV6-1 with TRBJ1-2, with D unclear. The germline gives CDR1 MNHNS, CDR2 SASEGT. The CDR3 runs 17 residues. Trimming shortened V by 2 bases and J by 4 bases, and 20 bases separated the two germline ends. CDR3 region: CASSEIWTYPRGYGYTF. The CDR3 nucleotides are TGTGCCAGCAGTGAAATCTGGACCTACCCTCGGGGCTATGGCTACACCTTC.

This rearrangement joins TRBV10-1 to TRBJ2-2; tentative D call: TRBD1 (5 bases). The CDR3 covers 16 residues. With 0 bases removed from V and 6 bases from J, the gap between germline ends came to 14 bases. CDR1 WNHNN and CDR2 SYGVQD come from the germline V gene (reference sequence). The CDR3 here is CASSESETPGSGELFF. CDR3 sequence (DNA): TGCGCCAGCAGTGAGTCAGAGACCCCAGGGTCCGGGGAGCTGTTTTTT.

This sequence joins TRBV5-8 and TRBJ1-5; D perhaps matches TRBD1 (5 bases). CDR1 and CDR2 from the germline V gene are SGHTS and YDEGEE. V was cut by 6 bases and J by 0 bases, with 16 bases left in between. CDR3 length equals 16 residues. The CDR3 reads CASIRNHGGSNQPQHF. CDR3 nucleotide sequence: TGTGCCAGCATCCGGAATCATGGGGGTAGCAATCAGCCCCAGCATTTT.

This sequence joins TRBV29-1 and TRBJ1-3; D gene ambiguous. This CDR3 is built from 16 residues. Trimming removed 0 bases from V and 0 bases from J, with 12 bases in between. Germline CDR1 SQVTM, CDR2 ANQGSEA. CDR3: CSVEDRGSFSGNTIYF. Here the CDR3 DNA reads TGCAGCGTTGAAGATCGAGGCAGCTTCTCTGGAAACACCATATATTTT.

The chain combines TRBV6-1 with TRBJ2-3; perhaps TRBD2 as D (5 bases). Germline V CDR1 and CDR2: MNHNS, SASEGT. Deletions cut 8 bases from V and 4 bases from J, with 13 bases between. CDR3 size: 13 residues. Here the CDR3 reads CASDEGSSDTQYF. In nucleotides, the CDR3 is TGTGCCAGCGACGAAGGGAGCTCAGATACGCAGTATTTT.

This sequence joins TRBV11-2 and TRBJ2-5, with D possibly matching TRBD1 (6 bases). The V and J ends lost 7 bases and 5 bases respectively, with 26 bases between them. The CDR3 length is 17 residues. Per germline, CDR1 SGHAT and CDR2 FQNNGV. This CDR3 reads CASIASPRGGAVETQYF. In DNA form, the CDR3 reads TGTGCCAGCATCGCATCCCCGCGAGGGGGAGCGGTCGAGACCCAGTACTTC.

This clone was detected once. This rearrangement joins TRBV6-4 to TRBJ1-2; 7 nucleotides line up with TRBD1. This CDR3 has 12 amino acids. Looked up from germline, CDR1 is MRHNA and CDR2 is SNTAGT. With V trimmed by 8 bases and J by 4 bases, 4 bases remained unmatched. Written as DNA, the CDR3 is TGTGCCAGCCCGGCAGGGGGCTATGGCTACACCTTC. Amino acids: CASPAGGYGYTF.

CDR3 protein: CASSRAGGYYNEQFF. Written as DNA, the CDR3 is TGCGCCAGCAGCCGGGCGGGAGGCTACTACAATGAGCAGTTCTTC. The chain employs TRBV5-1 and TRBJ2-1; 8 positions match TRBD2. J lost 3 bases, V lost 4 bases, and 6 bases had no gene match. In germline, CDR1 is SGHRS, CDR2 YFSETQ. The CDR3 loop spans 15 amino acids.

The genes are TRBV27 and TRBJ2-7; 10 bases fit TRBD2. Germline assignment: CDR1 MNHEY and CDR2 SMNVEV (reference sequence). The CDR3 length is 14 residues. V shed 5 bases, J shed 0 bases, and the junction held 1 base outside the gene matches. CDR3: CASSRTSGSYEQYF. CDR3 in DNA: TGTGCCAGCAGTAGGACTAGCGGCTCCTACGAGCAGTACTTC.

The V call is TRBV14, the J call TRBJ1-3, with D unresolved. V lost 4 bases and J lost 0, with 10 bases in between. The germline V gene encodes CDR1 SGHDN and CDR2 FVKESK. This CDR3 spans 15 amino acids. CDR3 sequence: CASSPLIDSGNTIYF. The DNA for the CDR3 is TGTGCCAGCAGCCCACTGATCGACTCTGGAAACACCATATATTTT.

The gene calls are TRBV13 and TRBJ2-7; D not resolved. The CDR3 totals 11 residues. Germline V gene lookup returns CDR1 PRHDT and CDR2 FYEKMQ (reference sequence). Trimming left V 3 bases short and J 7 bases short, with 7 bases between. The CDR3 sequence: CASSLSGEQYF. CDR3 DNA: TGTGCCAGCAGCTTGTCCGGGGAGCAGTACTTC.

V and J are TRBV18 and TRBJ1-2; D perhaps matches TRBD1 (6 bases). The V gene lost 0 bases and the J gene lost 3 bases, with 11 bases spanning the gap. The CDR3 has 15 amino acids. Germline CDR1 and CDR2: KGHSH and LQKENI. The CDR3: CASSPPFGGHYGYTF. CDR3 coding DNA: TGTGCCAGCTCACCACCGTTTGGGGGCCACTATGGCTACACCTTC. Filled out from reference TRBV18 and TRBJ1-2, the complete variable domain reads NAGVMQNPRHLVRRRGQEARLRCSPMKGHSHVYWYRQLPEEGLKFMVYLQKENIIDESGMPKERFSAEFPKEGPSILRIQQVVRGDSAAYFCASSPPFGGHYGYTFGSGTRLTVV.

The CDR3 is CASSLSTGGFQETQYF. The CDR3 DNA sequence: TGCGCCAGCAGCTTGAGCACAGGGGGCTTCCAAGAGACCCAGTACTTC. The V gene is TRBV5-1, the J gene TRBJ2-5; TRBD1 aligns across 9 bases. CDR1 is SGHRS and CDR2 is YFSETQ in the germline V gene. The CDR3 consists of 16 residues. V lost 1 base to trimming and J lost 1 base; unmatched junction nucleotides: 5.

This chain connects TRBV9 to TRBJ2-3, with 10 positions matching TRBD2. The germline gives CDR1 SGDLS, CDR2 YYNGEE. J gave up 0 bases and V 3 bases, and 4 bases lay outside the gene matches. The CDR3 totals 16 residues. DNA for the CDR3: TGTGCCAGCAGCGCGGGACTAGCGCTGAGCACAGATACGCAGTATTTT. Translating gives CASSAGLALSTDTQYF. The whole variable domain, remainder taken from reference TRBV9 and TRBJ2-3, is DSGVTQTPKHLITATGQRVTLRCSPRSGDLSVYWYQQSLDQGLQFLIQYYNGEERAKGNILERFSAQQFPDLHSELNLSSLELGDSALYFCASSAGLALSTDTQYFGPGTRLTVL.

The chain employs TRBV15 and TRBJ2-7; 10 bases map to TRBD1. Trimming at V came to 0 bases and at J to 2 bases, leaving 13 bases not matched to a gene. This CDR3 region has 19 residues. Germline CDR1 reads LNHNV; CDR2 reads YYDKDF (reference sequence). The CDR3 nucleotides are TGTGCCACCAGCAGAGATAATTCCGGGACAGGGGCCAAAACCTACGAGCAGTACTTC. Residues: CATSRDNSGTGAKTYEQYF.

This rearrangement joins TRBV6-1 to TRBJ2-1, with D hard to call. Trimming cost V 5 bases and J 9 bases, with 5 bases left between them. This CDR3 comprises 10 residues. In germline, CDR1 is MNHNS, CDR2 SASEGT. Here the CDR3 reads CASSSIEQFF. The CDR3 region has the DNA TGTGCCAGCAGTTCCATTGAGCAGTTCTTC.

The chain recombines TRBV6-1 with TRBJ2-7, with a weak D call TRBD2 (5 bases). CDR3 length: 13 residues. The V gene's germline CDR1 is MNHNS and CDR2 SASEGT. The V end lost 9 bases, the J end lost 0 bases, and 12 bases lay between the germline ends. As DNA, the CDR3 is TGTGCCAGTAACGTAGGGAGCTCCTACGAGCAGTACTTC. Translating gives CASNVGSSYEQYF.

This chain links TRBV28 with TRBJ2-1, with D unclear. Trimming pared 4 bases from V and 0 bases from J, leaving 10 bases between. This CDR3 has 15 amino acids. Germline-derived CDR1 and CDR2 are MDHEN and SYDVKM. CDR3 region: CASSSHTRSYNEQFF. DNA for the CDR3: TGTGCCAGCAGTTCCCATACCCGCTCCTACAATGAGCAGTTCTTC.

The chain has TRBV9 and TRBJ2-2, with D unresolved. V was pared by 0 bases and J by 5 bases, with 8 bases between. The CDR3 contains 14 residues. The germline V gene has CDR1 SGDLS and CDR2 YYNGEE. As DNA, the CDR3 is TGTGCCAGCAGCGTAGTCGGTTTTACCGGGGAGCTGTTTTTT. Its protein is CASSVVGFTGELFF.

The CDR3 sequence: CASSPRDRVPSYEQYF. The CDR3 DNA sequence: TGTGCCAGCAGCCCTAGAGACAGAGTCCCCTCCTACGAGCAGTACTTC. The chain combines TRBV7-2 with TRBJ2-7; D may be TRBD1 (5 bases). The V gene lost 5 bases and the J gene lost 0 bases, with 17 bases spanning the gap. The germline CDR1 and CDR2 sequences are SGHTA and FQGNSA. The CDR3 sequence is 16 residues long.

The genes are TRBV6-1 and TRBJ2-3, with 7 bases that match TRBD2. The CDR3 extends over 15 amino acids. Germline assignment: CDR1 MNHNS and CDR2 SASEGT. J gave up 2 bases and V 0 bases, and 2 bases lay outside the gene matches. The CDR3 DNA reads TGTGCCAGCAGTGAAGCGGGGGGGTACACAGATACGCAGTATTTT. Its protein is CASSEAGGYTDTQYF.

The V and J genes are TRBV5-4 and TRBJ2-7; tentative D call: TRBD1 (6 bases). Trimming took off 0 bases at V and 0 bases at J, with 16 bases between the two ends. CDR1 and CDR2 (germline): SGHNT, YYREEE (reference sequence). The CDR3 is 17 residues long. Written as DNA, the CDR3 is TGTGCCAGCAGCTTGGGGCCTTGGACAGCCTCCTCCTACGAGCAGTACTTC. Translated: CASSLGPWTASSYEQYF.

CDR3 DNA sequence: TGTGCCAGCAGCCTCCTAAGGCCAGGGGTTCACGAGCAGTACTTC. Amino acid sequence: CASSLLRPGVHEQYF. The chain couples TRBV4-2 to TRBJ2-7; a weak D match, TRBD1 (6 bases). This CDR3 is 15 amino acids long. Trimming stripped 4 bases from V and 5 bases from J, with 18 bases between. Germline V gene sequence: CDR1 LGHNA, CDR2 YNFKEQ.

Here the CDR3 reads CASMGTQGHTEAFF. The DNA for the CDR3 is TGTGCCAGCATGGGAACGCAAGGGCACACTGAAGCTTTCTTT. The V call is TRBV28, the J call TRBJ1-1; no firm D call. V was cut by 7 bases and J by 3 bases, with 15 bases left in between. The germline V gene encodes CDR1 MDHEN and CDR2 SYDVKM. CDR3 length: 14 residues.

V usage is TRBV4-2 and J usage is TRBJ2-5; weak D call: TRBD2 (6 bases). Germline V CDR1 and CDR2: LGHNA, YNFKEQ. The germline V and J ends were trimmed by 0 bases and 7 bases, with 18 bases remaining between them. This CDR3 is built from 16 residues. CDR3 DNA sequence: TGTGCCAGCAGCCAAGAAAGGAGACTAGGAGGAGTGACCCAGTACTTC. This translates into CASSQERRLGGVTQYF.

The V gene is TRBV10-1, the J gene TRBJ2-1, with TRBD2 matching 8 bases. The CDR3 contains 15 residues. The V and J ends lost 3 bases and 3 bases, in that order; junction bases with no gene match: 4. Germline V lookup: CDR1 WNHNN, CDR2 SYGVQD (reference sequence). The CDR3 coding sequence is TGCGCCAGCAGTGAATCGAGCGGGAGCTACAATGAGCAGTTCTTC. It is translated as CASSESSGSYNEQFF.